This paragraph covers one T cell receptor (beta chain) sequence. This clonotype was detected only a few times. There is no known antigen for this receptor. Per-nucleotide qualities are absent, and no much larger clonotype sits a single base away. The data derive from a study of post-analysis software for immune sequencing data (dated by TCRdb to 2013 to 2016). Regarding the study in general: Disease courses on record covered relapsing-remitting, secondary progressive and progressive-relapsing multiple sclerosis, though some patients had no subtype annotation. A subset of samples was prepared in parallel using single-end sample barcoding, then pooled and co-amplified after Illumina adapter ligation. The patient repertoires were compared against around eleven previously published healthy control repertoires obtained from donors aged roughly 6 to 28 years. What the research found in general, with its limitations: Significantly higher frequencies in patients than in controls were found for five or six TRBV segments, including TRBV5-6, TRBV5-1 and TRBV20-1. Direct clustering with F measure revealed strong co-clustering of samples prepared in the same batch, which led to a batch-effect correction. The multiple sclerosis patient group was slightly younger than the control group. Multiple sclerosis patients had significantly lower normalized Chao1 diversity than controls, a result that suggests substantial peripheral T-cell clonal expansion.

From the germline V gene, CDR1 is SGHRS and CDR2 is YFSETQ. Including the terminal cysteine and phenylalanine, the CDR3 comprises 12 residues. Only the CDR3 portion is preserved as DNA: 36 bases, with reading frame beginning at the first base. V is clipped by 0 bases and J by 6 bases, and the sequence between their germline boundaries is 7 bases long. To demonstrate the VDJtools post-analysis software, TCR beta repertoires were profiled from the peripheral blood of 10 to 15 young patients with multiple sclerosis. The multiple sclerosis patients were children and adolescents ranging in age from roughly 6 to 15 years. Library creation used PCR. The sequencer was an Illumina HiSeq 2500. Unique molecular identifiers were incorporated into TCR beta cDNA libraries to reduce PCR and sequencing biases. Per 1 to 10 million input T cells, roughly 0.5 million cDNA molecules were obtained, such that each molecule approximated one T cell. The patient libraries were prepared and sequenced with the same protocol used for the earlier healthy control dataset. Within a given batch, samples were prepared together, multiplexed and sequenced on the same HiSeq lane. The paper's processing steps were these. Raw barcoded reads were processed with MIGEC, and single-read molecular identifier groups were discarded before consensus assembly and CDR3 extraction. VDJtools was used for post-analysis of the clonotype tables, with diversity normalized by down-sampling every dataset to the smallest sample size. In repertoire overlap clustering, CDR3 amino acid sequences, but not nucleotide sequences, were matched to correct batch-related cross-sample contamination. The raw public reads went through TCRdb reprocessing: fastp at Q25, MiXCR clone calling, in-frame beta chains kept. Every CDR3 protein is listed once, alongside the most common genes and DNA of its rows. The V and J calls were not made by the authors but by TCRdb's processing. This sample holds a few hundred thousand distinct CDR3 sequences; 30% to 40% were observed only once. The top ten clones comprise around 8% of the sample.

Sequencing used blood. This receptor was identified in a girl aged 2-10 years with multiple sclerosis. The sequence is built from TRBV5-1 and TRBJ2-7; D gene: possibly TRBD1, on 5 matching bases. The nucleotide sequence is given as TGCGCCAGCAGCTTGGGGACAAGCGAGCAGTACTTC. This gives the protein CASSLGTSEQYF.